Listed here are 23 T cell receptor beta chains from one sample, sequenced in a study of human T cells and chemical hapten exposure. TCRdb re-analysed the RACE reads in MiXCR, keeping a single row per CDR3 protein. The data contain about 190,000 distinct CDR3 sequences, around a quarter of them singletons. Time point here: patch test 3, about 24 weeks after DPC sensitization. Treatment meaning: therapeutic diphenylcyclopropenone sensitization with weekly scalp DPC. The sequences come from whole blood, collected in connection with sensitization to the hapten diphenylcyclopropenone (DPC). The receptors were sampled from a middle-aged woman with alopecia areata. Some clones in this sample may be carry-over from other donors' samples.

A few counts support this clonotype. V is TRBV20-1 and J is TRBJ2-3; D not certain. Germline V gene sequence: CDR1 DFQATT, CDR2 SNEGSKA (reference sequence). V gave up 6 bases and J gave up 2 bases, with 18 bases separating them. The CDR3 runs 15 residues. The DNA of the CDR3 is TGCAGTGCCATAGGGCTACAGACACACACAGATACGCAGTATTTT. Translated: CSAIGLQTHTDTQYF.

Of note for this clonotype: One base away lies a much larger clone, so this may be a sequencing read error. The rearrangement joins TRBV29-1 to TRBJ2-3; D ambiguous. Germline V gives CDR1 SQVTM, CDR2 ANQGSEA. The CDR3 has 12 amino acids. CDR3 protein: CIGRSGEDTQYF. Here the CDR3 DNA reads TGCATTGGCAGGTCAGGAGAAGATACGCAGTATTTT.

At least ten counts were recorded for this clonotype. This chain links TRBV28 with TRBJ2-6; 7 nucleotides align to TRBD2. CDR1 and CDR2 from the germline V gene are MDHEN and SYDVKM. Trimming cost V 3 bases and J 2 bases; bases outside gene matches: 7. This CDR3 comprises 17 residues. For the CDR3, the DNA is TGTGCCAGCAGTTTGCTAGGGGACTATACTGGGGCCAACGTCCTGACTTTC. The encoded protein is CASSLLGDYTGANVLTF.

This clonotype was recorded a few times. Here the CDR3 reads CAIRATVVYGSEQYF. CDR3 nucleotide sequence: TGTGCCATCAGAGCGACGGTCGTATATGGGTCCGAGCAGTACTTC. The chain is built from TRBV10-3 and TRBJ2-7; D is uncertain. CDR3 size: 15 residues. With 6 bases removed from V and 6 bases from J, the gap between germline ends came to 21 bases. Per germline, CDR1 ENHRY and CDR2 SYGVKD.

DNA for the CDR3: TGTGCCAGCAGCCCCGTCGGACAGGGGAATGAAAAACTGTTTTTT. Protein: CASSPVGQGNEKLFF. The chain links TRBV4-2 to TRBJ1-4, with 9 bases that match TRBD1. The CDR3 extends over 15 amino acids. After removal of 4 bases from V and 5 bases from J, the junction contained 5 bases not matched to a gene. CDR1 is LGHNA and CDR2 is YNFKEQ in the germline V gene.

This sequence joins TRBV6-5 and TRBJ2-5, with D tentatively TRBD1 (6 bases). Germline V lookup: CDR1 MNHEY, CDR2 SVGAGI. The CDR3 runs to 14 residues. Trimming removed 2 bases at V and 2 bases at J, with 9 bases between. This CDR3 is CASSYRDTQETQYF. The CDR3 nucleotides read TGTGCCAGCAGTTACCGGGACACACAAGAGACCCAGTACTTC.

The gene calls are TRBV9 and TRBJ1-1; 7 bases map to TRBD1. CDR3 size: 15 residues. Germline assignment: CDR1 SGDLS and CDR2 YYNGEE. J was trimmed by 4 bases and V by 4 bases; bases with no gene match: 10. The CDR3 sequence is CASSTQGGGITEAFF. The CDR3 region has the DNA TGTGCCAGCAGCACCCAAGGAGGGGGCATCACTGAAGCTTTCTTT. Full variable domain (rest looked up from reference TRBV9 and TRBJ1-1): DSGVTQTPKHLITATGQRVTLRCSPRSGDLSVYWYQQSLDQGLQFLIQYYNGEERAKGNILERFSAQQFPDLHSELNLSSLELGDSALYFCASSTQGGGITEAFFGQGTRLTVV.

This clonotype turned up a few times. The rearrangement joins TRBV10-3 to TRBJ2-7; unclear D gene. Germline CDR1 is ENHRY and CDR2 is SYGVKD. V was clipped by 4 bases and J by 2 bases, with 12 bases between them. The CDR3 covers 14 residues. The CDR3 DNA follows: TGTGCCATCAGTGCCGAGACGGTCACCTACGAGCAGTACTTC. Encoded protein: CAISAETVTYEQYF.

This sequence joins TRBV12-3 or TRBV12-4 and TRBJ1-5; tentative D call: TRBD1 (6 bases). This CDR3 is 13 amino acids long. The V gene lost 7 bases and the J gene lost 4 bases, with 11 bases spanning the gap. The CDR3 DNA follows: TGTGCCAGCATCGGACAGATAAATCAGCCCCAGCATTTT. Encoded protein: CASIGQINQPQHF.

V is TRBV6-5 and J is TRBJ2-2; D may correspond to TRBD1 or TRBD2 (5 bases each). The CDR3 runs 15 residues. Trimming removed 0 bases from V and 5 bases from J, with 10 bases in between. Per the germline V gene, CDR1 is MNHEY and CDR2 is SVGAGI. CDR3 sequence reads: CASSYSGTETGELFF. The CDR3 DNA follows: TGTGCCAGCAGTTACTCGGGGACGGAGACCGGGGAGCTGTTTTTT.

This clonotype has a count of ten or more. The chain has TRBV29-1 and TRBJ2-3; 7 nucleotides match TRBD1. J lost 0 bases, V lost 1 base, and 7 bases had no gene match. From germline, CDR1 is SQVTM and CDR2 ANQGSEA. The CDR3 has 16 amino acids. The CDR3 DNA sequence: TGCAGCGTTGAAGCCCGAGGGGGCCCTAGCACAGATACGCAGTATTTT. It specifies CSVEARGGPSTDTQYF.

This clonotype was seen a few times. This chain links TRBV12-3 or TRBV12-4 with TRBJ1-5; no firm D call. The CDR3 sequence is 11 residues long. V was shortened by 3 bases and J by 4 bases, with 1 base between the two germline ends. This CDR3 is CASSFNQPQHF. CDR3 sequence (DNA): TGTGCCAGCAGTTTTAATCAGCCCCAGCATTTT.

This clonotype was counted a few times. J is TRBJ1-4 and V is TRBV4-3, with 7 bases identical to TRBD1. There are 17 residues in the CDR3. The V segment lost 0 bases and the J segment 0 bases; nucleotides outside the gene matches: 4. CDR1 is LGHNA and CDR2 is YSLEER in the germline V gene. This CDR3 is CASSQDMGQSTNEKLFF. The CDR3 nucleotides read TGCGCCAGCAGCCAAGATATGGGACAGTCAACTAATGAAAAACTGTTTTTT.

This clonotype was counted between two and nine times. The chain recombines TRBV4-2 with TRBJ1-5; D may be TRBD1 (5 bases). Germline V gene sequence: CDR1 LGHNA, CDR2 YNFKEQ. V lost 4 bases to trimming and J lost 1 base, with 11 bases between them. This CDR3 is 15 amino acids long. The CDR3 bases are TGTGCCAGCAGCCTCACTGACAGAAGCAATCAGCCCCAGCATTTT. Translating it yields CASSLTDRSNQPQHF.

This chain's CDR3 is CASSPGTSGSYEQYF. CDR3 sequence (DNA): TGTGCCAGCAGCCCCGGGACTAGCGGGAGTTACGAGCAGTACTTC. This chain joins TRBV6-2 or TRBV6-3 and TRBJ2-7; 14 bases are shared with TRBD2. This CDR3 contains 15 residues. J was trimmed by 4 bases and V by 6 bases; bases with no gene match: 5. The V gene's germline CDR1 is MNHEY and CDR2 SVGEGT.

The chain is built from TRBV7-2 and TRBJ2-6; tentatively, D is TRBD2 (6 bases). V lost 1 base and J 1 base, leaving 14 bases between the germline ends. The CDR3 consists of 18 residues. Germline CDR1 is SGHTA and CDR2 is FQGNSA. This CDR3 is CASSLVGARGSGANVLTF. The CDR3 DNA follows: TGTGCCAGCAGCTTAGTTGGGGCGCGGGGATCTGGGGCCAACGTCCTGACTTTC.

This clonotype was detected ten times or more. This chain connects TRBV6-2 or TRBV6-3 to TRBJ2-4; possibly TRBD1 or TRBD2 for D (5 bases each). The CDR3 is 17 amino acids. Trimming shortened V by 2 bases and J by 0 bases, and 14 bases separated the two germline ends. Germline V lookup: CDR1 MNHEY, CDR2 SVGEGT. CDR3 amino acids: CASSYVLGRLAKNIQYF. The CDR3, as DNA: TGTGCCAGCAGTTACGTCTTGGGACGGCTAGCCAAAAACATTCAGTACTTC.

V usage is TRBV2 and J usage is TRBJ2-1; D is ambiguous. Between the trimmed V and J ends, which lost 2 bases and 2 bases, there was a span of 7 bases. This CDR3 is built from 14 residues. Germline V lookup: CDR1 SNHLY, CDR2 FYNNEI. The CDR3 DNA reads as TGTGCCAGCAGTGAACAGGTCACCTACAATGAGCAGTTCTTC. Translated, it gives CASSEQVTYNEQFF.

The DNA for the CDR3 is TGTGCCAGCAGTTTACCGTTAGCAGATACGCAGTATTTT. This encodes CASSLPLADTQYF. V is TRBV28 and J is TRBJ2-3; D gene ambiguous. CDR1 MDHEN and CDR2 SYDVKM come from the germline V gene. The CDR3 contains 13 residues. V lost 2 bases and J 4 bases, leaving 7 bases between the germline ends.

This clonotype was seen a few times. The rearrangement links TRBV7-2 to TRBJ2-7; a possible D gene is TRBD2 (6 bases). This CDR3 is 15 amino acids long. V dropped 0 bases and J dropped 3 bases, with 12 bases sitting between them. Germline CDR1 reads SGHTA; CDR2 reads FQGNSA. This chain's CDR3 is CASSLARGGYYEQYF. The CDR3 nucleotides read TGTGCCAGCAGCTTAGCTCGCGGAGGGTACTACGAGCAGTACTTC.

This chain joins TRBV6-1 and TRBJ1-4; D gene ambiguous. Germline loops: CDR1 MNHNS, CDR2 SASEGT. The V end was cut by 2 bases, the J end by 1 base, with 8 bases between. This CDR3 has 15 amino acids. This CDR3 is CASSERKGTNEKLFF. The CDR3 DNA reads as TGTGCCAGCAGTGAACGGAAAGGAACTAATGAAAAACTGTTTTTT.

In this sample, this clonotype turned up a few times. A junction boundary mismatches the germline segment, possibly from a read error. The chain joins TRBV7-3 to TRBJ2-1; no reliable D call. The CDR3 consists of 17 residues. Germline assignment: CDR1 SGHTA and CDR2 FQGTGA. CDR3 DNA: TGTGCCAGCAGCCTAACCCCATCCCGGGCCTCCTACAATGAGCAGTTCTTC. Encoded protein: CASSLTPSRASYNEQFF.

This clonotype was detected a few times. The gene calls are TRBV28 and TRBJ1-1; TRBD1 matches 7 bases. The V gene's germline CDR1 is MDHEN and CDR2 SYDVKM. Unmatched junction bases numbered 11, after V lost 6 bases and J lost 7 bases. The CDR3 runs 14 residues. The CDR3 loop reads CASRIRDSGSEAFF. CDR3 DNA sequence: TGTGCCAGCAGGATCCGGGACAGCGGCAGTGAAGCTTTCTTT.